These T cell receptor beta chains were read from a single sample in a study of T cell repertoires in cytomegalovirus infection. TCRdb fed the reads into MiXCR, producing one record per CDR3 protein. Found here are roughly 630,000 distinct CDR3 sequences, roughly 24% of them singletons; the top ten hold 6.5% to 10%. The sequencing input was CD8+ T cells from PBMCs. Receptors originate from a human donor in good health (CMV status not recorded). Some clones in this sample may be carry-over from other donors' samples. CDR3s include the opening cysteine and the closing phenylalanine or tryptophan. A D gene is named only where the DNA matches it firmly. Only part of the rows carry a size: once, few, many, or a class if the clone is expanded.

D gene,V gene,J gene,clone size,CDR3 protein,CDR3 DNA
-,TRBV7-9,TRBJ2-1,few,CASSPRGGGVSSYNEQFF,TGTGCCAGCAGCCCTCGGGGTGGCGGGGTCAGCTCCTACAATGAGCAGTTCTTC
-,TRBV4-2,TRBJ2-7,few,CASSPKVLMSDEQYF,TGTGCCAGCAGCCCGAAGGTCTTGATGTCGGACGAGCAGTACTTC
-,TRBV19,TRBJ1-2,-,CASSIGSGHGYTF,TGTGCCAGTAGTATTGGATCAGGGCATGGCTACACCTTC
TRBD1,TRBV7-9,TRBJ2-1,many,CATTGSLTYNEQFF,TGTGCCACGACAGGGTCCTTAACCTACAATGAGCAGTTCTTC
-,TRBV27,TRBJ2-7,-,CASSFTTGEQYF,TGTGCCAGCAGTTTCACGACGGGAGAGCAGTACTTC
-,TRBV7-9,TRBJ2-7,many,CASSQGSYEQYF,TGTGCCAGCAGCCAAGGGTCCTACGAGCAGTACTTC
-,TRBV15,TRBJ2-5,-,CATSREAGPQETQYF,TGTGCCACCAGCAGAGAGGCGGGGCCCCAAGAGACCCAGTACTTC
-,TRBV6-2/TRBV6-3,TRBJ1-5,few,CASSPRLLPQHF,TGTGCCAGCAGCCCCCGTTTACTCCCCCAGCATTTT
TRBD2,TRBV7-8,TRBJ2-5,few,CASSRTSGDWYF,TGTGCCAGCAGTCGGACTAGCGGGGATTGGTACTTC
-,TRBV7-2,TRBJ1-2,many,CASSFRAGNIYGYTF,TGTGCCAGCAGCTTTCGCGCAGGGAATATATATGGCTACACCTTC
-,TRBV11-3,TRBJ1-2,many,CASSLSGHGYTF,TGTGCCAGCAGCTTATCCGGACATGGCTACACCTTC
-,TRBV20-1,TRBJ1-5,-,CSATGRIDNQPQHF,TGCAGTGCGACGGGACGGATAGACAATCAGCCCCAGCATTTT
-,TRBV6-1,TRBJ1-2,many,CASIFNTGPRGGYTF,TGTGCCAGCATCTTCAACACAGGGCCCCGGGGGGGCTACACCTTC
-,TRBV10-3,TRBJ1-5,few,CAISENRISQPQHF,TGTGCCATCAGTGAGAACAGGATTAGTCAGCCCCAGCATTTT
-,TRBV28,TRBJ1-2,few,CASSPEGVYTF,TGTGCCAGCAGTCCTGAGGGGGTCTACACCTTC
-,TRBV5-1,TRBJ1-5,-,CASSPDSFQPQHF,TGCGCCAGCAGCCCCGACAGTTTTCAGCCCCAGCATTTT
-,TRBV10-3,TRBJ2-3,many,CAIRGTQDSTDTQYF,TGTGCCATCAGGGGGACTCAGGACAGCACAGATACGCAGTATTTT
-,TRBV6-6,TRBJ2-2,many,CASSYSSQGNTGELFF,TGTGCCAGCAGTTACTCGAGCCAGGGGAACACCGGGGAGCTGTTTTTT
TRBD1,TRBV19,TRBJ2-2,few,CASNPGQGARGTGELFF,TGTGCCAGTAACCCGGGACAGGGGGCGCGTGGCACCGGGGAGCTGTTTTTT
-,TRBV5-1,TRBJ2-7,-,CASSLRSGGSTHEQYF,TGCGCCAGCAGCCTAAGGTCGGGGGGCTCTACCCACGAGCAGTACTTC
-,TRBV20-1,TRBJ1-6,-,CSARRGSGAYNSPLHF,TGCAGTGCCCGCCGAGGGAGTGGCGCCTATAATTCACCCCTCCACTTT
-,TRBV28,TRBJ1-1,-,CASVEEALNTEAFF,TGTGCCAGCGTGGAGGAAGCCTTGAACACTGAAGCTTTCTTT
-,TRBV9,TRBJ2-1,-,CASSVIGNEQFF,TGTGCCAGCAGCGTAATTGGAAATGAGCAGTTCTTC
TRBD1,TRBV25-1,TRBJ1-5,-,CASSKTGDQPQHF,TGTGCCAGCAGTAAGACAGGGGATCAGCCCCAGCATTTT
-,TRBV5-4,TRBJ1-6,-,CASSLTRDSPLHF,TGTGCCAGCAGCTTGACCCGGGATTCACCCCTCCACTTT
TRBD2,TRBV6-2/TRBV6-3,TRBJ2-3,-,CASSYPAGEDPQYF,TGTGCCAGCAGTTACCCCGCGGGGGAGGACCCTCAGTATTTT
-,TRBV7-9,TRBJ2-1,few,CASSGAGNHNEQFF,TGTGCCAGCAGCGGAGCAGGGAACCACAATGAGCAGTTCTTC
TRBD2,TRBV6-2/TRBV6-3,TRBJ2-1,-,CANSASSGGSCNEQFF,TGTGCCAACAGTGCGTCTAGCGGGGGGTCGTGCAATGAGCAGTTCTTC
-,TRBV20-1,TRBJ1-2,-,CSAPRRPLVYTF,TGCAGTGCCCCGCGCAGGCCGCTTGTCTACACCTTC
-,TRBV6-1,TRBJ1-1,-,CASSEAIAGTGVNTEAFF,TGTGCCAGCAGTGAAGCGATAGCGGGGACCGGCGTCAACACTGAAGCTTTCTTT
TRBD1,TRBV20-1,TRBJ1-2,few,CSAIGTGGGYTF,TGCAGTGCTATTGGGACAGGGGGTGGCTACACCTTC
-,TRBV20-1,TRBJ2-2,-,CSARDFAQGRGTGELFF,TGCAGTGCTAGAGACTTTGCCCAGGGAAGGGGCACCGGGGAGCTGTTTTTT
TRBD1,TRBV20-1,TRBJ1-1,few,CSAAMDRTLNTEAFF,TGCAGTGCAGCAATGGACAGGACCCTGAACACTGAAGCTTTCTTT
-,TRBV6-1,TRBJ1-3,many,CASSRKPIPVTEDSGNTIYF,TGTGCCAGCAGTAGAAAGCCCATCCCGGTGACAGAGGACTCTGGAAACACCATATATTTT
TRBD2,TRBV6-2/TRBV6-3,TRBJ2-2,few,CASSQTSGGDTGELFF,TGTGCCAGCAGTCAGACTAGCGGGGGAGACACCGGGGAGCTGTTTTTT
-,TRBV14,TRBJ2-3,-,CASSQTANTDTQYF,TGTGCCAGCAGCCAAACGGCAAACACAGATACGCAGTATTTT
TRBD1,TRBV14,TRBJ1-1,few,CASSQYRGGWGAFF,TGTGCCAGCAGCCAATACAGGGGCGGCTGGGGGGCTTTCTTT
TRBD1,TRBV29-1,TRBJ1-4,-,CSVKAYLGQGAGKLFF,TGCAGCGTAAAAGCCTATTTGGGCCAGGGGGCCGGAAAACTGTTTTTT
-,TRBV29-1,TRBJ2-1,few,CSVEESDYNEQFF,TGCAGCGTTGAAGAGTCAGACTACAATGAGCAGTTCTTC
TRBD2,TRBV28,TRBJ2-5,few,CASSSIAGEEETQYF,TGTGCCAGCAGCTCCATAGCGGGGGAGGAAGAGACCCAGTACTTC
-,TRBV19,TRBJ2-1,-,CAIGASSSSYNEQFF,TGTGCCATTGGGGCATCTTCCAGCTCCTACAATGAGCAGTTCTTC
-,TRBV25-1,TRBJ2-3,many,CASSEESGWSTDTQYF,TGTGCCAGCAGTGAAGAGAGTGGATGGAGCACAGATACGCAGTATTTT
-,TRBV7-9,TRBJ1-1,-,CASSLGGGLYTEAFF,TGTGCCAGCAGCTTAGGTGGAGGACTCTACACTGAAGCTTTCTTT
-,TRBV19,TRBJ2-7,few,CASSPRGLGYEQYF,TGTGCCAGTAGTCCTAGGGGCCTGGGCTACGAGCAGTACTTC
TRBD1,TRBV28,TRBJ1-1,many,CASSQDRWSFF,TGTGCCAGCAGTCAGGACAGGTGGTCTTTCTTT
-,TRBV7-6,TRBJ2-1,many,CASSLGGGVVYNEQFF,TGTGCCAGCAGCTTAGGAGGTGGGGTGGTCTACAATGAGCAGTTCTTC
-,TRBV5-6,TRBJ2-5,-,CASSHGRPQETQYF,TGTGCCAGCAGCCACGGACGGCCCCAAGAGACCCAGTACTTC
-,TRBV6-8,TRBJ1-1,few,CASSSTRSLDGTEAFF,TGTGCCAGCAGCTCTACGAGGTCCTTGGATGGCACTGAAGCTTTCTTT
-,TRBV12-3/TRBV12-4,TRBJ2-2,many,CASILGQLPNTGELFF,TGTGCCAGCATCCTCGGACAGCTGCCGAACACCGGGGAGCTGTTTTTT
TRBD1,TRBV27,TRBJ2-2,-,CASSLGQGSTGELFF,TGTGCCAGCAGTTTGGGACAGGGAAGTACCGGGGAGCTGTTTTTT
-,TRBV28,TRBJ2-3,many,CASTGADTQYF,TGTGCCAGCACGGGGGCGGATACGCAGTATTTT
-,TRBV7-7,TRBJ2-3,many,CASSLGDGTDTQYF,TGTGCTAGCAGCTTAGGGGACGGCACAGATACGCAGTATTTT
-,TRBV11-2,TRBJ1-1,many,CASSLRVMNTEAFF,TGTGCCAGCAGCTTAAGGGTCATGAACACTGAAGCTTTCTTT
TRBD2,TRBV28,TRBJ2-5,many,CASRSSGLHLPPEETQYF,TGTGCCAGCAGATCTAGCGGCCTACACCTTCCACCGGAAGAGACCCAGTACTTC
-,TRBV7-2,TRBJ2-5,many,CASSLEEGGASEETQYF,TGTGCCAGCAGCTTAGAGGAGGGGGGCGCGTCGGAGGAGACCCAGTACTTC
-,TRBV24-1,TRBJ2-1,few,CATRARVYNEQFF,TGTGCCACCCGGGCTAGGGTGTACAATGAGCAGTTCTTC
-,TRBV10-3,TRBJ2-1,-,CAIRLENYNEQFF,TGTGCCATCAGGCTAGAGAACTACAATGAGCAGTTCTTC
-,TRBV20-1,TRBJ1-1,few,CSARDWQGLNTEAFF,TGCAGTGCTAGAGATTGGCAGGGTTTGAACACTGAAGCTTTCTTT
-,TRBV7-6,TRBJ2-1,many,CASQITSGQSNEQFF,TGTGCCAGCCAGATAACCAGCGGACAATCCAATGAGCAGTTCTTC